The clone carrying this T cell receptor (beta chain) was seen a handful of times. Its antigen is unidentified. This entry is derived from a study of T cell repertoires in cytomegalovirus infection. Via MiXCR, TCRdb re-called the reads, giving one row per CDR3 protein. The repertoire consists of some 560,000 distinct CDR3 sequences, with 40% occurring once and the leading ten covering 48%. The CDR3 contains 11 residues. V lost 5 bases to trimming and J lost 3 bases, with 5 bases between them. Germline assignment: CDR1 SGHTA and CDR2 FQGNSA. The material was cultured PBMCs, obtained from culture after CMV antigen stimulation. V usage is TRBV7-2 and J usage is TRBJ2-7; D is unclear. The source of this sequence is a human donor in good health (CMV status not recorded). Some clones in this sample may be carry-over from other donors' samples. The chain's CDR3 is CASSQYYEQYF. As DNA, the CDR3 is TGTGCCAGCAGCCAATACTACGAGCAGTACTTC. Looking up the rest from reference TRBV7-2 and TRBJ2-7 gives the full variable domain: GAGVSQSPSNKVTEKGKDVELRCDPISGHTALYWYRQSLGQGLEFLIYFQGNSAPDKSGLPSDRFSAERTGGSVSTLTIQRTQQEDSAVYLCASSQYYEQYFGPGTRLTVT.